The T cell receptor beta chain under discussion was sequenced for a study of T-cell reconstitution after alpha-beta-depleted transplantation in children. As it was prepared, the TCRbeta library received unique molecular identifiers. Using its own MiXCR run on the PCR reads, TCRdb lists one record per CDR3 protein. The data contain almost 250,000 distinct CDR3 sequences, about a quarter of them singletons. Regarding this clonotype: Its specificity is not known.

The J segment lost 0 bases and the V segment lost 0 bases, leaving 9 bases of the junction unmatched. Germline assignment: CDR1 MNHEY and CDR2 SVGEGT. This CDR3 has 18 residues. General study points: At around two months after transplant, the alpha-beta T cells were reportedly derived from several hundred expanded clones that came from non-depleted graft cells. T-cell counts and diversity at one year post-transplant came mainly from newly produced T cells.

This receptor was taken from a girl aged 2 to 9 with Fanconi anemia, due to receive a stem cell transplant. Material: PBMCs, obtained before TCRalphabeta/CD19-depleted stem cell transplant. The chain carries TRBV6-2 or TRBV6-3 and TRBJ2-5, with 8 nucleotides matching TRBD2. The CDR3 region has the DNA TGTGCCAGCAGTTACTCCCCGCAGGCTAGCGGGTACCAAGAGACCCAGTACTTC. Its translation is CASSYSPQASGYQETQYF.